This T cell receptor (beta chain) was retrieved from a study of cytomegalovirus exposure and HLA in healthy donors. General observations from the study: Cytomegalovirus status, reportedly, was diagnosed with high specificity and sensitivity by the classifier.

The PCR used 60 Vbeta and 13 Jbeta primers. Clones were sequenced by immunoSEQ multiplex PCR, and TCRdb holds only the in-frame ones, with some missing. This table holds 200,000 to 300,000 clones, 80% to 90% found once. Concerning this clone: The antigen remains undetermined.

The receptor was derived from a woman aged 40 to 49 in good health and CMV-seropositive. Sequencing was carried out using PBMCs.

CDR3 bases: TGTGCCAGCAGCTTAGTGACTAGCGGGAGAAGCACAGATACGCAGTATTTT. This codes for CASSLVTSGRSTDTQYF. The chain uses TRBV7-9 and TRBJ2-3; 12 bases map to TRBD2. J lost 0 bases, V lost 1 base, and 2 bases had no gene match. The length of the CDR3 is 17 residues. Germline loops: CDR1 SEHNR, CDR2 FQNEAQ (reference sequence).